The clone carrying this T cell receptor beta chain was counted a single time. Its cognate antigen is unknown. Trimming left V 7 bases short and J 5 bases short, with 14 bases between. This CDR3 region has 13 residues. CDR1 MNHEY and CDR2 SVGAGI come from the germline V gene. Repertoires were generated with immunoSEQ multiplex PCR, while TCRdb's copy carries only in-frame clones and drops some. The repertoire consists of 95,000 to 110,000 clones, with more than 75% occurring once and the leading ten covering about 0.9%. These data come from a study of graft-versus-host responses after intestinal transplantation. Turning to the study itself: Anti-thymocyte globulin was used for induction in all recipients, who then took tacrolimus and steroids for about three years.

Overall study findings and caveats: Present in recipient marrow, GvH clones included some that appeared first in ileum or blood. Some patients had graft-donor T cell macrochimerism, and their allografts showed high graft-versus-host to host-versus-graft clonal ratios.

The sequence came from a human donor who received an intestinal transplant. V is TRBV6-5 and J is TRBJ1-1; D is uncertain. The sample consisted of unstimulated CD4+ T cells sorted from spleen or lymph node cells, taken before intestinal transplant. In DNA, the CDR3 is TGTGCCAGCACGGACCCGGGGAAGACTGAAGCTTTCTTT. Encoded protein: CASTDPGKTEAFF.